Below, one T cell receptor (beta chain) is given with its context. Sequenced by immunoSEQ multiplex PCR; TCRdb stores in-frame clones only, minus some. The sample shows approximately 130,000 clones, roughly four fifths of them seen only once. The data belong to a study of blood T cell repertoires in COVID-19. Overall study: The samples span acute and convalescent COVID-19 from the United States, Italy and Spain.

Adults between about 18 and 95 years of age took part from 20 to 25 US areas. Participants reported their clinical history, and cohort assignment relied on those reports. In Cohort 3, a recovered donor had either two negative PCRs, clearance, or symptom resolution. The CDR3 covers 13 residues. CDR1 is KGHDR and CDR2 is SFDVKD in the germline V gene. V lost 4 bases, J lost 4 bases, and 9 bases lay in between. The origin of this receptor is a man younger than 45 who had recovered from COVID-19. This chain uses TRBV24-1 with TRBJ2-5; D may be TRBD1 (6 bases). Sequenced sample: PBMCs or T cells enriched from blood (not recorded which). The DNA of the CDR3 is TGTGCCACCAGTGACCCGGACAGAGAGACCCAGTACTTC. Protein: CATSDPDRETQYF.